These 7 T cell receptor beta chains originate from one sample sequenced in a study of T cell responses to AZD1222 COVID-19 vaccine. Produced via immunoSEQ multiplex PCR; TCRdb's table is partial and in-frame only. The sample yields about 180,000 clones, approximately 86% seen once. The sample consisted of peripheral blood, taken 28 days after the second AZD1222 dose. The receptors derive from an adult who received the AZD1222 COVID-19 vaccine.

The chain uses TRBV5-8 and TRBJ2-7; D call uncertain. The CDR3 is made up of 15 amino acids. Germline assignment: CDR1 SGHTS and CDR2 YDEGEE. Trimming removed 1 base from V and 2 bases from J, with 13 bases in between. CDR3 region: CASSLTGQVPYEQYF. The CDR3, as DNA: TGTGCCAGCAGCTTGACCGGGCAGGTTCCCTACGAGCAGTACTTC.

The chain carries TRBV6-5 and TRBJ1-1, with D possibly TRBD1 on 5 matching bases. Germline loops: CDR1 MNHEY, CDR2 SVGAGI. Trimming pared 6 bases from V and 1 base from J, leaving 12 bases between. The length of the CDR3 is 14 residues. The CDR3 DNA reads TGTGCCAGCAGCAAACCGGGGGGGAACACTGAAGCTTTCTTT. Translation: CASSKPGGNTEAFF.

The chain employs TRBV2 and TRBJ2-7, with 9 bases lining up with TRBD1. Unmatched junction bases numbered 11, after V lost 6 bases and J lost 8 bases. This CDR3 spans 14 amino acids. Per the germline V gene, CDR1 is SNHLY and CDR2 is FYNNEI. DNA of the CDR3: TGTGCCAGCAGCCCGGGACAGGGTCCTACGAAGCAGTACTTC. Protein product: CASSPGQGPTKQYF. Variable domain in full (rest from reference TRBV2 and TRBJ2-7): EPEVTQTPSHQVTQMGQEVILRCVPISNHLYFYWYRQILGQKVEFLVSFYNNEISEKSEIFDDQFSVERPDGSNFTLKIRSTKLEDSAMYFCASSPGQGPTKQYFGPGTRLTVT.

The V gene is TRBV7-9, the J gene TRBJ1-5; TRBD1 might be the D (5 bases). V was pared by 4 bases and J by 4 bases, with 11 bases between. The germline V gene has CDR1 SEHNR and CDR2 FQNEAQ (reference sequence). CDR3 length equals 14 residues. The CDR3 is CASSSDQGNQPQHF. The CDR3 region has the DNA TGTGCCAGCAGCTCCGACCAGGGTAATCAGCCCCAGCATTTT. Full variable domain (outside the CDR3, taken from reference TRBV7-9 and TRBJ1-5): DTGVSQNPRHKITKRGQNVTFRCDPISEHNRLYWYRQTLGQGPEFLTYFQNEAQLEKSRLLSDRFSAERPKGSFSTLEIQRTEQGDSAMYLCASSSDQGNQPQHFGDGTRLSIL.

The chain joins TRBV6-5 to TRBJ1-4, with 7 bases that match TRBD1. The CDR3 contains 14 residues. Germline V gives CDR1 MNHEY, CDR2 SVGAGI. Germline trimming cut 3 bases from V and 6 bases from J; bases unmatched to any gene: 4. The DNA of the CDR3 is TGTGCCAGCAGTTATCAGGGGGTGGATGAAAAACTGTTTTTT. Protein sequence: CASSYQGVDEKLFF.

Written as DNA, the CDR3 is TGTGCCAGTAGGATCAACGGGGGCCAAGCCAAAAACATTCAGTACTTC. Translated: CASRINGGQAKNIQYF. The chain employs TRBV19 and TRBJ2-4; D might be TRBD1 or TRBD2, each matching 6 bases. The V end lost 6 bases, the J end lost 0 bases, and 15 bases lay between the germline ends. Germline V lookup: CDR1 LNHDA, CDR2 SQIVND (reference sequence). This CDR3 comprises 16 residues.

This clone is a singleton in its sample. The CDR3 loop is CASSSSSAEAFF. The CDR3 DNA reads TGTGCCAGCAGCTCTTCTAGCGCTGAAGCTTTCTTT. V usage is TRBV5-4 and J usage is TRBJ1-1; D is unresolved. Germline values: CDR1 SGHNT, CDR2 YYREEE (reference sequence). The V end lost 3 bases, the J end lost 6 bases, and 9 bases lay between the germline ends. This CDR3 spans 12 amino acids.